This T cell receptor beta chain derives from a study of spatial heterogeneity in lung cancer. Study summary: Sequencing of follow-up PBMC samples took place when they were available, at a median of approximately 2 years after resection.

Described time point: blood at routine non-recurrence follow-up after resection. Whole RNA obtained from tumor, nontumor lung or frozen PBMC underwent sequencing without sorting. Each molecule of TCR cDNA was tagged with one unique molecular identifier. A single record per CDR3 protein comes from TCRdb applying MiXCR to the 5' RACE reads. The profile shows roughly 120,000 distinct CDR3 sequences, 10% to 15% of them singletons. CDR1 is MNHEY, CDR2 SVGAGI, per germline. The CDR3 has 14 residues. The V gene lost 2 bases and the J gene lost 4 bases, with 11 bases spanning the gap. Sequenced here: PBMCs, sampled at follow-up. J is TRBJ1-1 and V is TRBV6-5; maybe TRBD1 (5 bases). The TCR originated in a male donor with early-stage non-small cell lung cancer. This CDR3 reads CASSYVGVGTEAFF. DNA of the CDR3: TGTGCCAGCAGTTACGTAGGGGTGGGCACTGAAGCTTTCTTT.